A single sample is the source of the 6 T cell receptor beta chains below, sequenced in a study of T cell responses to AZD1222 COVID-19 vaccine. Assay used: immunoSEQ multiplex PCR; TCRdb lists only in-frame clones, some missing. This sample has some 120,000 clones, with about 90% found just once. Sequenced here: peripheral blood, sampled on day 0 of AZD1222 vaccination. The receptors shown here come from an adult in good health.

On this clone itself: The junction departs from germline at one end; a sequencing error may be responsible. The J gene is TRBJ2-3, the V gene TRBV30; 13 bases map to TRBD2. Per germline, CDR1 GTSNPN and CDR2 SVGIG (reference sequence). The CDR3 extends over 15 amino acids. The CDR3 coding sequence is TGTGCCGGGAGACGGACTAGCGGGAGTGCAGATACGCAGTATTTT. Protein: CAGRRTSGSADTQYF.

The chain has TRBV6-5 and TRBJ2-1; 10 bases line up with TRBD1. The germline V gene has CDR1 MNHEY and CDR2 SVGAGI. With 6 bases clipped from V and 2 bases from J, the junction kept 4 bases outside the gene matches. This CDR3 contains 15 residues. CDR3 sequence (DNA): TGTGCCAGCAGCCCCGGGACAGGGGCCTACAATGAGCAGTTCTTC. Its translation: CASSPGTGAYNEQFF.

This chain joins TRBV11-2 and TRBJ1-3, with TRBD1 matching over 7 bases. The germline V gene encodes CDR1 SGHAT and CDR2 FQNNGV. CDR3 length: 13 amino acids. V was clipped by 4 bases and J by 5 bases; unmatched bases: 2. The CDR3 loop reads CASSWGQRNTIYF. DNA for the CDR3: TGTGCCAGCAGCTGGGGACAGAGAAACACCATATATTTT.

The rearrangement links TRBV7-9 to TRBJ2-3; D unresolved. The CDR3 spans 14 residues. Germline loops: CDR1 SEHNR, CDR2 FQNEAQ (reference sequence). The germline V and J ends were trimmed by 0 bases and 2 bases, with 6 bases remaining between them. The CDR3 loop reads CASSLARPTDTQYF. As DNA, the CDR3 is TGTGCCAGCAGCTTAGCAAGGCCCACAGATACGCAGTATTTT.

The count of this clone is one. The rearrangement links TRBV10-3 to TRBJ1-1; weak D call: TRBD1 (6 bases). Trimming stripped 4 bases from V and 1 base from J, with 7 bases between. CDR3 length equals 13 residues. The V gene's germline CDR1 is ENHRY and CDR2 SYGVKD. In DNA form, the CDR3 reads TGTGCCATCAGTGTACAGGGGAACACTGAAGCTTTCTTT. It translates to CAISVQGNTEAFF.

V is TRBV2 and J is TRBJ2-2; TRBD2 agrees at 8 bases. Germline loops: CDR1 SNHLY, CDR2 FYNNEI. CDR3 size: 15 residues. Losses at the gene ends were 6 bases for V and 0 bases for J; bases not matched to a gene: 3. The CDR3 loop reads CASRLAGTNTGELFF. The CDR3 DNA reads TGTGCCAGCAGGCTAGCGGGCACGAACACCGGGGAGCTGTTTTTT.